A selection of T cell receptor beta chains follows, all from one sample in a study of T cells after yellow fever vaccination. In TCRdb, the 5' RACE reads were re-called with MiXCR into one record per CDR3 protein. Among around 550,000 distinct CDR3 sequences listed, about a fifth were seen once. Sequencing used PBMCs, obtained 15 days after the yellow fever booster vaccination. Receptors originate from a man aged 25-45 years who received the YFV17D yellow fever vaccine. Each CDR3 is given without its conserved first and last residue.

v_gene: TRBV6-2/TRBV6-3
j_gene: TRBJ2-2
CDR3aa: ASSYQLSTGELF

v_gene: TRBV5-1
j_gene: TRBJ2-7
CDR3aa: ASSFGQGTYEQY

v_gene: TRBV11-2
j_gene: TRBJ1-5
CDR3aa: ASSFPGVGRSNQPQH

v_gene: TRBV4-3
j_gene: TRBJ2-5
CDR3aa: ASSQDLGGSATQY

v_gene: TRBV27
j_gene: TRBJ2-5
CDR3aa: ASSATGYPQETQY

v_gene: TRBV24-1
j_gene: TRBJ2-1
CDR3aa: ATSDAGRTEQF

v_gene: TRBV3-1
j_gene: TRBJ2-1
CDR3aa: ASSQRPKVLHEQF

v_gene: TRBV12-3/TRBV12-4
j_gene: TRBJ2-1
CDR3aa: ASGGTTRNEQF

v_gene: TRBV29-1
j_gene: TRBJ2-1
CDR3aa: SARPWASGINEQF

v_gene: TRBV19
j_gene: TRBJ1-5
CDR3aa: ASSAPGENQPQH

v_gene: TRBV2
j_gene: TRBJ2-5
CDR3aa: ASRGTREETQY